This T cell receptor beta chain derives from a study of cytomegalovirus exposure and HLA in healthy donors. Overall study: Earlier sequencing of about 179 million T cells yielded 100 million to 140 million unique TCR beta sequences.

The PCR was carried out with 60 Vbeta primers and 13 Jbeta primers. Data came from immunoSEQ multiplex PCR; TCRdb stores just in-frame clones and leaves some out. Of 120,000 to 150,000 clones detected, 61% appear once; the ten largest clones hold about 1.7%. With respect to this clone: What it binds is not known.

Broader study findings: A previous analysis found most TCR beta V segments productive roughly 87% or roughly 30% of the time. Several V segments, TRBV6-2 and TRBV6-3 among them, could not be told apart and were dropped.

CDR1 and CDR2 (germline): SGHVS, FQNEAQ. V gave up 1 base and J gave up 0 bases, with 9 bases separating them. CDR3 length: 16 amino acids. This TCR came from a male donor in good health and CMV-seronegative. V usage is TRBV7-8 and J usage is TRBJ2-2; unclear D gene. Material for sequencing was PBMCs. This chain's CDR3 is CASSLGTVANTGELFF. The CDR3 nucleotides read TGTGCCAGCAGCTTAGGCACGGTTGCGAACACCGGGGAGCTGTTTTTT.